What follows are 14 T cell receptor beta chains derived from one specimen sequenced in a study of T-cell reconstitution after alpha-beta-depleted transplantation in children. The library targeted TCRbeta and was prepared with unique molecular identifiers. TCRdb used MiXCR to reprocess the PCR reads, holding one entry per CDR3 protein. The table shows 450,000 to 550,000 distinct CDR3 sequences, with over 10% occurring only once. The sample in question was PBMCs, mostly from graft donor cells, obtained 180 days after TCRalphabeta/CD19-depleted stem cell transplant. These receptors originate from a female patient between 2 and 15 years old who had a stem cell transplant for aplastic anemia, so the T cells may come from the graft donor.

This chain uses TRBV15 with TRBJ2-3; maybe TRBD2 (6 bases). V lost 0 bases to trimming and J lost 0 bases, with 10 bases between them. Germline V gene data show CDR1 as LNHNV and CDR2 as YYDKDF (reference sequence). The length of the CDR3 is 16 residues. CDR3 bases: TGTGCCACCAGCAGAGAACGCGGGAAGAGCACAGATACGCAGTATTTT. This sequence encodes CATSRERGKSTDTQYF.

The V gene is TRBV4-2, the J gene TRBJ2-1; possible D gene TRBD2, 6 bases. The V end was cut by 8 bases, the J end by 5 bases, with 19 bases between. The CDR3 has 15 amino acids. Germline V CDR1 and CDR2: LGHNA, YNFKEQ. CDR3 in amino acids: CASGPGAGPHNEQFF. CDR3 in DNA: TGTGCCAGCGGCCCTGGGGCGGGACCTCACAATGAGCAGTTCTTC.

This clonotype has more than one count but fewer than ten. The genes are TRBV5-1 and TRBJ1-4, with D possibly being TRBD1 (6 bases). Trimming removed 10 bases at V and 1 base at J, with 20 bases between. The CDR3 has 16 residues. Per germline, CDR1 SGHRS and CDR2 YFSETQ. The DNA for the CDR3 is TGCGCCTCGTTATGTCGACAGGCGGGAACTAATGAAAAACTGTTTTTT. Amino acids: CASLCRQAGTNEKLFF.

This clonotype has ten or more counts. In DNA, the CDR3 is TGTGCCTGGAAACCGGGGACTCACACCGGGGAGCTGTTTTTT. It translates to CAWKPGTHTGELFF. The chain uses TRBV30 and TRBJ2-2, with D tentatively TRBD2 (6 bases). This CDR3 region has 14 residues. CDR1 is GTSNPN and CDR2 is SVGIG in the germline V gene (reference sequence). V dropped 4 bases and J dropped 3 bases, with 12 bases sitting between them.

This clonotype turned up a few times. V is TRBV20-1 and J is TRBJ2-7; D not certain. Between the trimmed V and J ends, which lost 0 bases and 6 bases, there was a span of 12 bases. Germline values: CDR1 DFQATT, CDR2 SNEGSKA (reference sequence). The CDR3 runs to 13 residues. In DNA, the CDR3 is TGCAGTGCTAGAGATGGTCGGATTGGCGAGCAGTACTTC. As protein: CSARDGRIGEQYF.

The chain carries TRBV21-1 and TRBJ2-1. TRBV21-1 is reported as a pseudogene. There are 19 residues in the CDR3. The CDR3 DNA follows: TGTGCCAGCAGCAAAGCGGAGGCCATAGGCGGGAGCTCCTACAATGAGCAGTTCTTC. Its translation is CASSKAEAIGGSSYNEQFF.

This clonotype was seen ten or more times. The chain is built from TRBV29-1 and TRBJ2-3; either TRBD1 or TRBD2 may fit D (5 bases each). The CDR3 totals 13 residues. The germline V gene has CDR1 SQVTM and CDR2 ANQGSEA. V was clipped by 4 bases and J by 3 bases, with 11 bases between them. This CDR3 is CSVVGVETDTQYF. The CDR3 region has the DNA TGCAGCGTTGTGGGGGTGGAAACAGATACGCAGTATTTT.

Of note for this clonotype: An end of the junction does not agree with germline; a read error may underlie this. V is TRBV4-2 and J is TRBJ2-1; 11 nucleotides align to TRBD2. The V gene's germline CDR1 is LGHNA and CDR2 YNFKEQ. The CDR3 loop spans 15 amino acids. CDR3 protein: CASSLTSGRQDEHFF. The CDR3 coding sequence is TGTGCCAGCAGCCTTACTAGCGGGAGACAAGATGAGCACTTCTTC.

This clonotype was observed a handful of times. V is TRBV20-1 and J is TRBJ2-4; D is unclear. The germline V and J ends were trimmed by 3 bases and 0 bases, with 6 bases remaining between them. Germline loops: CDR1 DFQATT, CDR2 SNEGSKA (reference sequence). The CDR3 is 13 residues long. DNA of the CDR3: TGCAGTGCTAGCGGGCTAGCCAAAAACATTCAGTACTTC. Its translation is CSASGLAKNIQYF.

Notes on this clonotype: A much bigger clone sits one base away, suggesting this may be a read error. The genes are TRBV5-1 and TRBJ2-1, with D unresolved. In germline, CDR1 is SGHRS, CDR2 YFSETQ. The CDR3 is 12 amino acids. In nucleotides, the CDR3 is TGCGCCAGCAGCTTGGGGGAAGATGAGCACTTCTTC. Protein sequence: CASSLGEDEHFF.

This clonotype was recorded a few times. The rearrangement links TRBV7-2 to TRBJ2-7; no definite D call. V dropped 2 bases and J dropped 2 bases, with 10 bases sitting between them. The CDR3 consists of 14 residues. Germline V gives CDR1 SGHTA, CDR2 FQGNSA. In nucleotides, the CDR3 is TGTGCCAGCAGCTTATCCCGGGCCGCCTACGAGCAGTACTTC. Its translation is CASSLSRAAYEQYF.

The chain joins TRBV28 to TRBJ2-1; 7 bases align to TRBD1. CDR3 length equals 17 residues. With V trimmed by 6 bases and J by 0 bases, 11 bases remained unmatched. CDR1 is MDHEN and CDR2 is SYDVKM in the germline V gene. CDR3 nucleotides: TGTGCCAGCAGCGAAACGAGGGGACAGAGCTCCTACAATGAGCAGTTCTTC. It specifies CASSETRGQSSYNEQFF.

This clonotype was detected only a few times. The chain employs TRBV7-2 and TRBJ1-4; no firm D call. This CDR3 has 14 residues. CDR1 and CDR2 (germline): SGHTA, FQGNSA. Trimming took off 5 bases at V and 7 bases at J, with 14 bases between the two ends. The CDR3 DNA reads as TGTGCCAGCAGCCTCTTAGGGCTGTCTGAAAAACTGTTTTTT. Translated, it gives CASSLLGLSEKLFF. Drawing the rest from reference TRBV7-2 and TRBJ1-4, the complete variable domain is GAGVSQSPSNKVTEKGKDVELRCDPISGHTALYWYRQSLGQGLEFLIYFQGNSAPDKSGLPSDRFSAERTGGSVSTLTIQRTQQEDSAVYLCASSLLGLSEKLFFGSGTQLSVL.

The genes are TRBV28 and TRBJ1-2; D possibly corresponds to TRBD1 (5 bases). V lost 8 bases and J lost 0, with 13 bases in between. The CDR3 is made up of 14 amino acids. Germline CDR1 MDHEN, CDR2 SYDVKM. The CDR3 region has the DNA TGTGCCAGCCTGCGGACACCAACTAACTATGGCTACACCTTC. This codes for CASLRTPTNYGYTF.